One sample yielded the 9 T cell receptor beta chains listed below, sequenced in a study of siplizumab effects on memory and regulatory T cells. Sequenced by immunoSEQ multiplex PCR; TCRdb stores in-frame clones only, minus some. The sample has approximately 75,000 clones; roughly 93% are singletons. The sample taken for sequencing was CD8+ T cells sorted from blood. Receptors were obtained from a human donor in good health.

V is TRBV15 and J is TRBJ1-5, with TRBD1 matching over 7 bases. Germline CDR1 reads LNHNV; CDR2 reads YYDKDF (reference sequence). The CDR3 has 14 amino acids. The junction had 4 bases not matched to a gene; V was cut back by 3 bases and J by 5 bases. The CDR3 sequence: CATSSTTGDQPQHF. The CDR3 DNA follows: TGTGCCACCAGCAGCACCACAGGGGATCAGCCCCAGCATTTT.

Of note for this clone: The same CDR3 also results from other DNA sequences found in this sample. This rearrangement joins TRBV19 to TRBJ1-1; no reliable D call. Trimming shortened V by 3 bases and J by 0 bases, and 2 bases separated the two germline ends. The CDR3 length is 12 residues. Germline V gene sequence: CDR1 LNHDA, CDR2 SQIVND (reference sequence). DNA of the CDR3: TGTGCCAGTAGTATCTTGAACACTGAAGCTTTCTTT. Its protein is CASSILNTEAFF.

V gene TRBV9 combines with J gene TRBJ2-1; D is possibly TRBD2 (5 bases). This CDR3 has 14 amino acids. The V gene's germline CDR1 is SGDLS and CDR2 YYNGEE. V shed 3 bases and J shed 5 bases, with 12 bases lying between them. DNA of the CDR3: TGTGCCAGCAGCGGAGAGGGCCTCGACAATGAGCAGTTCTTC. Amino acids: CASSGEGLDNEQFF.

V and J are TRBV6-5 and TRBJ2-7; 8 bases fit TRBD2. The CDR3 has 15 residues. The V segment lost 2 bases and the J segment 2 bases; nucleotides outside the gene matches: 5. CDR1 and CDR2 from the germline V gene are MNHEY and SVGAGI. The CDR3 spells CASSYESGGAYEQYF. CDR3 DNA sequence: TGTGCCAGCAGTTACGAGAGCGGGGGCGCCTACGAGCAGTACTTC.

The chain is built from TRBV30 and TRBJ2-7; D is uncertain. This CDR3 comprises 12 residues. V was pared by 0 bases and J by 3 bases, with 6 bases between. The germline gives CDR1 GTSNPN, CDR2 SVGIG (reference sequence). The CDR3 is CAWSVQGYEQYF. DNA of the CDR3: TGTGCCTGGAGTGTACAAGGCTACGAGCAGTACTTC.

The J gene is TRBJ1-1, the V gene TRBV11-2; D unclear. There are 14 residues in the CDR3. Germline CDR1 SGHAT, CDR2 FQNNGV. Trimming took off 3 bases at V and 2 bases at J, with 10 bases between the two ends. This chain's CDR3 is CASSFSGVNTEAFF. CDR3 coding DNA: TGTGCCAGCAGCTTTTCCGGGGTAAACACTGAAGCTTTCTTT.

This chain's CDR3 is CASSYSSGANVLTF. CDR3 coding DNA: TGTGCCAGCAGCTACAGCTCTGGGGCCAACGTCCTGACTTTC. The chain couples TRBV9 to TRBJ2-6; no reliable D call. Germline V gene data show CDR1 as SGDLS and CDR2 as YYNGEE. Trimming took off 4 bases at V and 0 bases at J, with 5 bases between the two ends. The CDR3 sequence is 14 residues long.

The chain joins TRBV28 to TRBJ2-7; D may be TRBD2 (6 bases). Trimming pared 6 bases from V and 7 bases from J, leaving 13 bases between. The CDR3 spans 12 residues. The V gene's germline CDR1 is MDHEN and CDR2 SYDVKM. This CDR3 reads CASSVGGIEQYF. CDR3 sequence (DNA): TGTGCCAGCAGCGTGGGGGGAATAGAGCAGTACTTC.

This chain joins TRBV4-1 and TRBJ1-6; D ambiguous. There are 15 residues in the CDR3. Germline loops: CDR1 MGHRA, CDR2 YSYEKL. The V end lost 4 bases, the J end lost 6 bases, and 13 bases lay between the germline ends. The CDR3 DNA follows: TGCGCCAGCAGCCGAGGTGTGGGCAGTAATTCACCCCTCCACTTT. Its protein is CASSRGVGSNSPLHF.